This T cell receptor (beta chain) was found in a study of blood T cell repertoires in COVID-19. CDR3 length equals 13 residues. V was trimmed by 4 bases and J by 3 bases, leaving 7 bases between them. Germline-derived CDR1 and CDR2 are SGHAT and FQNNGV. Per the authors' pipeline: By means of reference gene primer amplification, nucleated cell counts were estimated. The assay was immunoSEQ multiplex PCR, and TCRdb's table has in-frame clones only and misses some. The V and J calls and clone size come from that table; D and trimming were worked out from the DNA. The sample yields some 90,000 clones, approximately 89% seen once.

This clonotype was sampled from a man aged 50-59 years with acute or convalescent COVID-19. Sequencing was carried out using peripheral blood. The genes are TRBV11-2 and TRBJ2-1; D call uncertain. CDR3 loop: CASSYVLYNEQFF. As DNA, the CDR3 is TGTGCCAGCAGCTATGTACTCTACAATGAGCAGTTCTTC.